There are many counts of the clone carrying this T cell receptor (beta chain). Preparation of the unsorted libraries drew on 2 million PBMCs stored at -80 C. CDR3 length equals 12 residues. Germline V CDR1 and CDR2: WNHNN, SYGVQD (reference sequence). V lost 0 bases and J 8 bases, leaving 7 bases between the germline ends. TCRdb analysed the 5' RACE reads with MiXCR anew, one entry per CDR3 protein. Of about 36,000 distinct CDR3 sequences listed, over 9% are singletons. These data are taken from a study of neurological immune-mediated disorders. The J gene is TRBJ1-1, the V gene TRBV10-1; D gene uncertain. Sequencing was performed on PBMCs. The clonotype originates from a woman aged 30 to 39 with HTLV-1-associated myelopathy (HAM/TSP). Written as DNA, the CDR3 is TGCGCCAGCAGTGAGTCTTTGACCGAAGCTTTCTTT. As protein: CASSESLTEAFF.